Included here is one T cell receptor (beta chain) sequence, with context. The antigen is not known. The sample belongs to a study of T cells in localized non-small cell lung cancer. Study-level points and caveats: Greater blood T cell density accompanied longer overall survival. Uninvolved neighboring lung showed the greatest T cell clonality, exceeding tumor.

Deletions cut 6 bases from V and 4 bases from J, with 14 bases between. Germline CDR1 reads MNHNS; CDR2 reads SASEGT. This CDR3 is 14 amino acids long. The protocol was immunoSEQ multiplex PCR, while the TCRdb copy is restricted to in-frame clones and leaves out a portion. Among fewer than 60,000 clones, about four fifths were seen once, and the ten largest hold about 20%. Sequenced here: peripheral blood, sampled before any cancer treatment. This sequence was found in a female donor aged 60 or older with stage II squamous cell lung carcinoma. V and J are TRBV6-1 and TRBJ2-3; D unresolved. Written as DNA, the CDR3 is TGTGCCAGCAGCGTTGGGTCATCAGCAGATACGCAGTATTTT. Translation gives CASSVGSSADTQYF.